This TCR beta chain was profiled in a study of vaccination effects on CD4 cells after COVID-19. Study results and limitations: The study found marked clonal contraction of infection- and vaccine-induced clones late after vaccination.

The CDR3 totals 13 residues. Germline-derived CDR1 and CDR2 are SGHNT and YYREEE (reference sequence). The V gene lost 5 bases and the J gene lost 9 bases, with 15 bases spanning the gap. TCRdb keeps only in-frame clones here, not all; method: immunoSEQ multiplex PCR. The repertoire consists of roughly 64,000 clones, with about 69% occurring once and the leading ten covering approximately 22%. Culture lasted 10 days before CD4+ T cell isolation. This clone was observed a handful of times. Its antigen remains unidentified. This specimen consisted of CD4+ T cells from PBMCs cultured without peptide, obtained before COVID-19 vaccination. This chain connects TRBV5-4 to TRBJ2-1; D is unclear. The receptor was isolated from a human donor who had a prior SARS-CoV-2 infection. Written as DNA, the CDR3 is TGTGCCAGCAGTTATACTATAGGTAGTGAGCAGTTCTTC. Translating it yields CASSYTIGSEQFF.